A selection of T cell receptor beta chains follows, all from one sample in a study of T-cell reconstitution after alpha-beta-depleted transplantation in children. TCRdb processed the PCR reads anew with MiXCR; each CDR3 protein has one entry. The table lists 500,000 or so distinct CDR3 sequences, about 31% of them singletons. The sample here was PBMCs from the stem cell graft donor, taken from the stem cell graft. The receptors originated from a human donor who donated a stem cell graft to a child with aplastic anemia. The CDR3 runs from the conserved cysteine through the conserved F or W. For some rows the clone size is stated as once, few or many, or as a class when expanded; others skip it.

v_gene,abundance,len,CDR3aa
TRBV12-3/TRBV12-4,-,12,CASSLEGLEQYF
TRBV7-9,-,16,CASSFYGQGLNTEAFF
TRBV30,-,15,CAWSDPTGSNQPQHF
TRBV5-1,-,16,CASSFLPGAGAYEQYF
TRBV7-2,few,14,CASTTGGYGYGYTF
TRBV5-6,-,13,CASSVGQGETQYF
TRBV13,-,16,CASSTSGQIGRNEQFF
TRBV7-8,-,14,CASSLNRDLEKLFF
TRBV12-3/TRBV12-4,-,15,CASRPSGTPHNEQFF
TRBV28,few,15,CASSLPGRITYEQYF
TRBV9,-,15,CASSVGAGPSYGYTF
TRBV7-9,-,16,CASSHRDSRTRNIQYF
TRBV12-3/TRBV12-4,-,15,CASSSFSSGGNEQFF
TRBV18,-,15,CASSPLRAENYGYTF
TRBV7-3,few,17,CASSLGLYGAPYNEQFF
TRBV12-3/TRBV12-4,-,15,CASSLPGTSGNTIYF
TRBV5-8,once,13,CASSATDNQPQHF
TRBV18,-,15,CASSPTREVVYEQYF
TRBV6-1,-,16,CASNNGQGRSGNTIYF
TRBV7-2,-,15,CASSLQNGPQETQYF
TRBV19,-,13,CASSWGLRYGYTF
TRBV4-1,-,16,CASSQGLGMAYYEQYF
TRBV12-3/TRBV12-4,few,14,CASVLRGGNTEAFF
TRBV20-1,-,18,CSAPGRASGPLYYNEQFF
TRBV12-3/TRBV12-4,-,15,CASSHTSGYTGELFF
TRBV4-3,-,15,CASSQDLAGANVLTF
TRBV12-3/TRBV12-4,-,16,CASRGSTGPGPLGYTF
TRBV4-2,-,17,CASSWRVRSSYNSPLHF
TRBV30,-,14,CAWRLAGGRDTQYF
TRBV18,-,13,CASALGSIYGYTF
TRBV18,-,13,CASSPGGTYGYTF
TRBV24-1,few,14,CATSRRAQLFEQFF
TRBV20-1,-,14,CSAPSGANTGELFF
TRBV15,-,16,CATSSRGGKYDQPQHF
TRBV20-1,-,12,CSAGRGDSGYTF
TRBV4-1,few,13,CASSQGFQETQYF
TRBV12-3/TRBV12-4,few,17,CASSLVRREGLDLSQYF
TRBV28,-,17,CASSYMPAFGGDHEQYF
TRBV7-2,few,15,CASSVETGIGYGYTF
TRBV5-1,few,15,CASSVDSGLTDTQYF
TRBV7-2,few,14,CASSFSLAVAEQFF
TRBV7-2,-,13,CASSYAWGREAFF
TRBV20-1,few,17,CSARAPGYEGAKNIQYF
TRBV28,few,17,CASSRTSGGSSYNEQFF
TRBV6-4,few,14,CASSRESNTGELFF
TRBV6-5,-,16,CASSYSHLGLNTEAFF
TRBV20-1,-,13,CSGRGHYTGELFF
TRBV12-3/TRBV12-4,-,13,CASRRTNTGELFF
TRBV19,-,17,CASTGLAGGPTYNEQFF
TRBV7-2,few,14,CASSPQGGNYGYTF
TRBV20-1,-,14,CSAIKGGADTEAFF
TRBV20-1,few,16,CSARVGTSGGTGELFF
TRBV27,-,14,CASSLGGSGNEQFF
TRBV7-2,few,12,CASSSLVWEQFF
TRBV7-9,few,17,CASSLLTGQATNTEAFF
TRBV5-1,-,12,CASRTGNYEQYF
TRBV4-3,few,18,CASSQDEVPGTGNTEAFF